This is a list of T cell receptor beta chains from one sample in a study of blood T cell repertoires in COVID-19. Measured with immunoSEQ multiplex PCR; TCRdb has only the in-frame clones, and not every one. The table shows roughly 76,000 clones, with roughly 80% occurring only once. Sequenced sample: peripheral blood. These TCRs come from a woman in her 70s with acute or convalescent COVID-19. Both conserved end residues are part of each CDR3. A D gene is named only where the DNA matches it firmly. Some rows have no size entry. The others give once, few or many, or a class for an expanded clone.

v_call	clone_size	j_call	d_call	cdr3_aa	cdr3_nt
TRBV6-5	.	TRBJ1-6	.	CASSRAINNSPLHF	TGTGCCAGCAGTCGTGCGATAAATAATTCACCCCTCCACTTT
TRBV15	few	TRBJ2-7	.	CATSRALGGAEQYF	TGTGCCACCAGCAGAGCGTTAGGGGGGGCCGAGCAGTACTTC
TRBV3-1/TRBV3-2	few	TRBJ2-3	TRBD2	CASTLTSHSTDTQYF	TGTGCCAGCACCTTGACTAGCCACTCCACAGATACGCAGTATTTT
TRBV7-6	.	TRBJ1-4	TRBD1	CASSSGQFNEKLFF	TGTGCCAGCAGCTCGGGACAGTTTAATGAAAAACTGTTTTTT
TRBV30	once	TRBJ1-6	TRBD1	CAWSVGRRDRPSPLHF	TGTGCCTGGAGTGTAGGTAGGAGGGACAGGCCCTCACCCCTCCACTTT
TRBV2	few	TRBJ1-2	.	CASRAPLTGGYTF	TGTGCCAGCAGGGCCCCGCTTACAGGTGGCTACACCTTC
TRBV10-2	.	TRBJ2-7	TRBD2	CASSGTREGRVDEQYF	TGCGCCAGCAGTGGGACGCGGGAGGGCCGGGTTGACGAGCAGTACTTC
TRBV6-2/TRBV6-3	few	TRBJ2-7	TRBD1	CASSLRGPYEQYF	TGTGCCAGCAGCCTCAGGGGGCCCTACGAGCAGTACTTC
TRBV19	.	TRBJ1-1	.	CASGLNLNGAEAFF	TGTGCCAGTGGGTTAAACCTTAACGGGGCTGAAGCTTTCTTT
TRBV30	.	TRBJ2-5	TRBD1	CAWSSGGEETQYF	TGTGCCTGGAGTTCAGGGGGCGAGGAGACCCAGTACTTC
TRBV29-1	.	TRBJ1-1	TRBD1	CSVKGQINTEAFF	TGCAGCGTTAAGGGACAGATAAACACTGAAGCTTTCTTT
TRBV29-1	.	TRBJ2-7	.	CSAGDAGLGGSYEQYF	TGCAGCGCCGGGGATGCGGGACTGGGGGGCTCCTACGAGCAGTACTTC
TRBV6-1	.	TRBJ1-5	.	CASSETDGGPRQPQHF	TGTGCCAGCAGTGAAACCGACGGGGGGCCGCGTCAGCCCCAGCATTTT
TRBV7-9	.	TRBJ2-5	.	CASSFGAGETQYF	TGTGCCAGCAGCTTTGGGGCCGGGGAGACCCAGTACTTC
TRBV6-4	.	TRBJ2-1	.	CASSLEGGYNEQFF	TGTGCCAGCAGTCTAGAAGGGGGCTACAATGAGCAGTTCTTC
TRBV12-3/TRBV12-4	.	TRBJ2-5	.	CASTQGGETQYF	TGTGCCAGCACCCAGGGCGGAGAGACCCAGTACTTC
TRBV6-1	.	TRBJ2-5	.	CASSEFAVSAGQETQYF	TGTGCCAGCAGTGAATTTGCGGTGTCGGCGGGCCAAGAGACCCAGTACTTC
TRBV6-5	.	TRBJ1-5	TRBD1	CASSYRTGYQPQHF	TGTGCCAGCAGTTACCGGACAGGGTATCAGCCCCAGCATTTT
TRBV5-1	.	TRBJ2-7	.	CASSLVQYRVSDEQYF	TGCGCCAGCAGCTTGGTCCAATACAGGGTTTCCGACGAGCAGTACTTC
TRBV20-1	.	TRBJ2-7	.	CSAILRYEQYF	TGCAGTGCCATACTCCGCTACGAGCAGTACTTC
TRBV24-1	.	TRBJ2-1	TRBD2	CATSDPPVAGEGEQFF	TGTGCCACCAGTGACCCCCCGGTAGCGGGAGAGGGGGAGCAGTTCTTC
TRBV6-5	.	TRBJ1-1	TRBD1	CASSYTGDTEAFF	TGTGCCAGCAGTTACACAGGGGACACTGAAGCTTTCTTT
TRBV27	.	TRBJ2-3	TRBD2	CASSSVSGRATDTQYF	TGTGCCAGCAGTTCAGTAAGCGGGAGGGCCACAGATACGCAGTATTTT
TRBV5-4	few	TRBJ1-1	TRBD1	CASSWDRGLDEAFF	TGTGCCAGCAGCTGGGACAGGGGGCTGGATGAAGCTTTCTTT
TRBV11-3	.	TRBJ1-5	TRBD1	CASSPGTVNQPQHF	TGTGCCAGCAGCCCGGGGACAGTCAATCAGCCCCAGCATTTT
TRBV5-1	.	TRBJ1-2	.	CASSLDTRQTNYGYTF	TGCGCCAGCAGCTTGGATACGAGACAGACTAACTATGGCTACACCTTC
TRBV6-1	.	TRBJ2-7	TRBD2	CASSVGGYRSSYEQYF	TGTGCCAGCAGTGTGGGAGGGTACCGAAGCTCCTACGAGCAGTACTTC